This entry is about one T cell receptor (beta chain). Antigen specificity is unknown. With 60 Vbeta and 13 Jbeta primers, the PCR was carried out. The data were produced by immunoSEQ multiplex PCR, yet TCRdb's version contains in-frame clones alone and is incomplete. The data contain under 200,000 clones, roughly four fifths of them seen just once; the ten biggest clones take up around 2.5%. The donors gave bone marrow, and they were healthy. This sample is part of a study of cytomegalovirus exposure and HLA in healthy donors. The study's findings and limits: In an earlier analysis, in approximately 630 donors, most V segments appeared productive either ~87% or ~30% of the time. TCR sequences were mostly rare, though some public TCRs occurred in many donors. TCR beta V- and J-gene trimming was later associated with a missense DCLRE1C variant.

CDR1 and CDR2 (germline): LNHDA, SQIVND (reference sequence). V was shortened by 6 bases and J by 11 bases, with 16 bases between the two germline ends. The CDR3 is 12 amino acids. This chain connects TRBV19 to TRBJ1-1; D is perhaps TRBD1 (5 bases). Sample: PBMCs. The TCR comes from a female donor in good health and CMV-seronegative. CDR3 residues: CASSFSGTRAFF. As DNA, the CDR3 is TGTGCCAGTAGCTTTTCCGGGACTCGGGCTTTCTTT.